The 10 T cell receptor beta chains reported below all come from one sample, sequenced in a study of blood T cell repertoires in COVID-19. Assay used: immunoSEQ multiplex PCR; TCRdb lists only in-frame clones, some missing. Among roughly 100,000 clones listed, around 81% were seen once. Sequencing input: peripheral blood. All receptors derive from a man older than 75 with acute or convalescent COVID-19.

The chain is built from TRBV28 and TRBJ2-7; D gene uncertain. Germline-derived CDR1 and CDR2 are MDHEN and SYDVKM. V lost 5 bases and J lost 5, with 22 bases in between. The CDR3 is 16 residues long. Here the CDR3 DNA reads TGTGCCAGCAGTCCTCCTCTTGGAGACGGGTGGAACGAGCAGTACTTC. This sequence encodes CASSPPLGDGWNEQYF.

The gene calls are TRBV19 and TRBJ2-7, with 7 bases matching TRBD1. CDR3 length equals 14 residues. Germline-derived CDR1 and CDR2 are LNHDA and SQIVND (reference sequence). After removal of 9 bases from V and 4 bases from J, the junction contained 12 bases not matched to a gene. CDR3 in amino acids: CASHNPGQSYEQYF. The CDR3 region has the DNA TGTGCCAGCCACAACCCGGGACAGAGTTACGAGCAGTACTTC.

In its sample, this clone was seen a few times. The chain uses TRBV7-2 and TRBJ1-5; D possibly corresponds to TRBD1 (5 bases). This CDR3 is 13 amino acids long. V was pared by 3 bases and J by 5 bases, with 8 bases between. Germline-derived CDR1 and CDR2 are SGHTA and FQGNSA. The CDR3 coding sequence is TGTGCCAGCAGCTTCAGGGCCCATCAGCCCCAGCATTTT. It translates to CASSFRAHQPQHF.

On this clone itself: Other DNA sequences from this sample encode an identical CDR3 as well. Here the CDR3 reads CASSLTSSGANVLTF. The CDR3 DNA reads as TGTGCCAGCAGCTTAACCAGCTCTGGGGCCAACGTCCTGACTTTC. The chain combines TRBV7-3 with TRBJ2-6; no clear D. Trimming shortened V by 0 bases and J by 0 bases, and 3 bases separated the two germline ends. Per the germline V gene, CDR1 is SGHTA and CDR2 is FQGTGA. The CDR3 runs 15 residues.

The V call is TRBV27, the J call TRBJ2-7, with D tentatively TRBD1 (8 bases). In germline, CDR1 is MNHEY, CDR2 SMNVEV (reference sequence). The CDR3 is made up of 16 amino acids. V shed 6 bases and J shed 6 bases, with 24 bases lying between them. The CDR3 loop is CASRIYAMDREGEQYF. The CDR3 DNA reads TGTGCCAGCAGAATTTATGCTATGGACAGGGAGGGCGAGCAGTACTTC.

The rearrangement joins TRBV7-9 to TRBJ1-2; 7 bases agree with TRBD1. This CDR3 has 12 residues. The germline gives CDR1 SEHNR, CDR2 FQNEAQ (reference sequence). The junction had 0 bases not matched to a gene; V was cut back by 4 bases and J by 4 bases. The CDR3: CASSSGGYGYTF. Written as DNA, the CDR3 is TGTGCCAGCAGCTCAGGGGGCTATGGCTACACCTTC.

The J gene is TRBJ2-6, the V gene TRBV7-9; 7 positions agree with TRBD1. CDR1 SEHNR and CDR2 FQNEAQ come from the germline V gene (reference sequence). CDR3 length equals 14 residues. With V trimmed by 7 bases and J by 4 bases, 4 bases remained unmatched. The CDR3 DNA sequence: TGTGCCAGCACCACAGGGGTAGGGGCCAACGTCCTGACTTTC. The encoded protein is CASTTGVGANVLTF. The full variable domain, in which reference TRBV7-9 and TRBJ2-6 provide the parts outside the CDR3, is DTGVSQNPRHKITKRGQNVTFRCDPISEHNRLYWYRQTLGQGPEFLTYFQNEAQLEKSRLLSDRFSAERPKGSFSTLEIQRTEQGDSAMYLCASTTGVGANVLTFGAGSRLTVL.

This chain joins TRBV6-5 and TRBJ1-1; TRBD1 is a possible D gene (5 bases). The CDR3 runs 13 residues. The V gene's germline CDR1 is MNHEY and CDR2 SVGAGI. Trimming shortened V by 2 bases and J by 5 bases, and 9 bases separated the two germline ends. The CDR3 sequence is CASSYNGGTEAFF. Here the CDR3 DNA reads TGTGCCAGCAGTTACAACGGGGGGACTGAAGCTTTCTTT.

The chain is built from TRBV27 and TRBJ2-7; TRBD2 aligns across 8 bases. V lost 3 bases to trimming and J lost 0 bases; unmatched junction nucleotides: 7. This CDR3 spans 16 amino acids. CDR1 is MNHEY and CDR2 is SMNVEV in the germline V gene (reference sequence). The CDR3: CASSFLGAGGSYEQYF. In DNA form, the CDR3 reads TGTGCCAGCAGTTTCCTCGGGGCGGGAGGCTCCTACGAGCAGTACTTC.

This CDR3 is CSASGLAGGQETQYF. In DNA, the CDR3 is TGCAGTGCTAGTGGGCTAGCGGGAGGACAAGAGACCCAGTACTTC. The chain has TRBV20-1 and TRBJ2-5, with 11 bases lining up with TRBD2. This CDR3 has 15 amino acids. CDR1 DFQATT and CDR2 SNEGSKA come from the germline V gene (reference sequence). The V segment lost 3 bases and the J segment 2 bases; nucleotides outside the gene matches: 5.